Listed below are T cell receptor beta chains from one sample, sequenced in a study of blood T cell repertoires in COVID-19. The assay was immunoSEQ multiplex PCR, and TCRdb's table has in-frame clones only and misses some. Among about 220,000 clones, roughly 85% were seen once, and the ten largest hold roughly 2.2%. Sample: peripheral blood. These receptors were taken from a woman in her 70s with COVID-19, enrolled during active disease. Each CDR3 is given with its conserved first and last residue. Each record gives: CDR3 protein, CDR3 DNA, V gene, D gene, J gene, CDR3 length, clone size. D genes are given only for firm matches. Clone size, where shown, is once, few, many, or a class for clones that have expanded.

CDR3aa: CASSQDSTGELFF; CDR3nt: TGCGCCAGCAGCCAAGACAGCACCGGGGAGCTGTTTTTT; v_gene: TRBV4-1; d_gene: -; j_gene: TRBJ2-2; len: 13; abundance: many
CDR3aa: CASSFDTGQGNSPLHF; CDR3nt: TGTGCCAGCAGCTTTGATACGGGACAGGGTAATTCACCCCTCCACTTT; v_gene: TRBV7-2; d_gene: TRBD1; j_gene: TRBJ1-6; len: 16; abundance: -
CDR3aa: CASSPTLDRINFFTDTQYF; CDR3nt: TGTGCCAGCAGCCCGACTCTGGACAGGATCAATTTTTTCACAGATACGCAGTATTTT; v_gene: TRBV7-9; d_gene: TRBD1; j_gene: TRBJ2-3; len: 19; abundance: -
CDR3aa: CASSQVRGALVTEAFF; CDR3nt: TGCGCCAGCAGTCAGGTCCGGGGGGCTTTAGTAACTGAAGCTTTCTTT; v_gene: TRBV23-1; d_gene: -; j_gene: TRBJ1-1; len: 16; abundance: -
CDR3aa: CASSVGSEPTYEQYF; CDR3nt: TGTGCCAGCAGCGTAGGGTCAGAACCCACCTACGAGCAGTACTTC; v_gene: TRBV9; d_gene: -; j_gene: TRBJ2-7; len: 15; abundance: -
CDR3aa: CASSLGYRAGPKNIQYF; CDR3nt: TGTGCCAGCAGCTTAGGTTATCGGGCAGGGCCCAAAAACATTCAGTACTTC; v_gene: TRBV11-2; d_gene: -; j_gene: TRBJ2-4; len: 17; abundance: -
CDR3aa: CASSQTVPGQPQHF; CDR3nt: TGTGCCAGCAGCCAGACGGTCCCCGGGCAGCCCCAGCATTTT; v_gene: TRBV7-2; d_gene: -; j_gene: TRBJ1-5; len: 14; abundance: once
CDR3aa: CASSLTRGTEAFF; CDR3nt: TGTGCCAGCAGCCTCACACGGGGAACTGAAGCTTTCTTT; v_gene: TRBV4-2; d_gene: -; j_gene: TRBJ1-1; len: 13; abundance: -
CDR3aa: CASSVARDRGYTDTQYF; CDR3nt: TGTGCCAGCAGCGTAGCGCGGGACAGGGGATACACAGATACGCAGTATTTT; v_gene: TRBV9; d_gene: TRBD1; j_gene: TRBJ2-3; len: 17; abundance: -
CDR3aa: CASSYGRGRTEAFF; CDR3nt: TGTGCCAGCAGTTACGGCAGGGGAAGAACTGAAGCTTTCTTT; v_gene: TRBV6-5; d_gene: -; j_gene: TRBJ1-1; len: 14; abundance: -
CDR3aa: CASSQTGLNNQPQHF; CDR3nt: TGTGCCAGCAGCCAAACAGGGCTGAACAATCAGCCCCAGCATTTT; v_gene: TRBV2; d_gene: -; j_gene: TRBJ1-5; len: 15; abundance: -
CDR3aa: CASSSLTLGTKPSYEQYF; CDR3nt: TGTGCCAGCAGCAGCCTCACTCTAGGGACAAAGCCCTCCTACGAGCAGTACTTC; v_gene: TRBV21-1; d_gene: -; j_gene: TRBJ2-7; len: 18; abundance: few
CDR3aa: CASRFGAGGFDEQYF; CDR3nt: TGTGCCAGCAGATTTGGGGCGGGGGGCTTCGACGAGCAGTACTTC; v_gene: TRBV7-8; d_gene: TRBD2; j_gene: TRBJ2-7; len: 15; abundance: -
CDR3aa: CSASQDLQETQYF; CDR3nt: TGCAGTGCTAGTCAGGACTTACAAGAGACCCAGTACTTC; v_gene: TRBV20-1; d_gene: -; j_gene: TRBJ2-5; len: 13; abundance: once
CDR3aa: CASSLTNTEAFF; CDR3nt: TGCGCCAGCAGCTTGACAAACACTGAAGCTTTCTTT; v_gene: TRBV5-1; d_gene: -; j_gene: TRBJ1-1; len: 12; abundance: -
CDR3aa: CASSPSGGLRGNTIYF; CDR3nt: TGTGCCAGCAGCCCGAGCGGGGGGCTAAGGGGAAACACCATATATTTT; v_gene: TRBV5-6; d_gene: -; j_gene: TRBJ1-3; len: 16; abundance: -
CDR3aa: CASIQSQGNTIYF; CDR3nt: TGTGCCAGCATCCAGAGCCAGGGGAACACCATATATTTT; v_gene: TRBV6-6; d_gene: -; j_gene: TRBJ1-3; len: 13; abundance: -
CDR3aa: CASSVLQGENTEAFF; CDR3nt: TGTGCCAGCAGCGTTTTACAGGGTGAGAACACTGAAGCTTTCTTT; v_gene: TRBV5-6; d_gene: -; j_gene: TRBJ1-1; len: 15; abundance: many
CDR3aa: CASSLGLAAYEQYF; CDR3nt: TGTGCCAGCAGCCTGGGACTAGCGGCCTACGAGCAGTACTTC; v_gene: TRBV6-5; d_gene: TRBD2; j_gene: TRBJ2-7; len: 14; abundance: -
CDR3aa: CASRNGQRDYNEQFF; CDR3nt: TGTGCCAGTAGAAATGGCCAGCGGGATTACAATGAGCAGTTCTTC; v_gene: TRBV19; d_gene: TRBD2; j_gene: TRBJ2-1; len: 15; abundance: -
CDR3aa: CASSLDGGAQYF; CDR3nt: TGTGCCAGCAGCTTAGATGGAGGGGCCCAGTACTTC; v_gene: TRBV7-2; d_gene: -; j_gene: TRBJ2-5; len: 12; abundance: -
CDR3aa: CASSHPRTGRNRNEQFF; CDR3nt: TGCGCCAGCAGTCACCCCCGGACAGGGCGGAACCGAAATGAGCAGTTCTTC; v_gene: TRBV23-1; d_gene: TRBD1; j_gene: TRBJ2-1; len: 17; abundance: -
CDR3aa: CASSFRGFGQPQHF; CDR3nt: TGTGCCAGCAGTTTTCGCGGGTTTGGGCAGCCCCAGCATTTT; v_gene: TRBV28; d_gene: -; j_gene: TRBJ1-5; len: 14; abundance: -
CDR3aa: CASSRVAGGLYEQYF; CDR3nt: TGTGCCAGCAGTCGAGTAGCGGGAGGGCTATACGAGCAGTACTTC; v_gene: TRBV6-5; d_gene: TRBD2; j_gene: TRBJ2-7; len: 15; abundance: -
CDR3aa: CASSQDRRSDTQYF; CDR3nt: TGCGCCAGCAGTCAAGACAGGAGGTCAGATACGCAGTATTTT; v_gene: TRBV23-1; d_gene: -; j_gene: TRBJ2-3; len: 14; abundance: -
CDR3aa: CASSSLSGQANTGELFF; CDR3nt: TGTGCCAGCAGCTCCCTTTCGGGACAGGCCAACACCGGGGAGCTGTTTTTT; v_gene: TRBV7-9; d_gene: TRBD1; j_gene: TRBJ2-2; len: 17; abundance: -
CDR3aa: CASSRQVAYEQYF; CDR3nt: TGTGCCAGCAGCCGACAGGTAGCCTACGAGCAGTACTTC; v_gene: TRBV14; d_gene: -; j_gene: TRBJ2-7; len: 13; abundance: -
CDR3aa: CASSFTSGGTYEQYF; CDR3nt: TGTGCCAGCAGCTTTACTAGCGGAGGAACCTACGAGCAGTACTTC; v_gene: TRBV7-2; d_gene: TRBD2; j_gene: TRBJ2-7; len: 15; abundance: -
CDR3aa: CASSLGPGGAGELFF; CDR3nt: TGTGCCAGCAGCTTGGGACCGGGGGGAGCCGGGGAGCTGTTTTTT; v_gene: TRBV7-3; d_gene: TRBD2; j_gene: TRBJ2-2; len: 15; abundance: few
CDR3aa: CASSQDEGAYQETQYF; CDR3nt: TGCGCCAGCAGCCAAGATGAGGGGGCGTACCAAGAGACCCAGTACTTC; v_gene: TRBV4-3; d_gene: TRBD1; j_gene: TRBJ2-5; len: 16; abundance: -
CDR3aa: CATSTAGGAGETQYF; CDR3nt: TGTGCCACCAGTACCGCAGGGGGCGCAGGGGAGACCCAGTACTTC; v_gene: TRBV24-1; d_gene: TRBD1; j_gene: TRBJ2-5; len: 15; abundance: -
CDR3aa: CASSQDPQGAGGNTIYF; CDR3nt: TGCGCCAGCAGCCAAGATCCACAGGGGGCTGGAGGAAACACCATATATTTT; v_gene: TRBV4-3; d_gene: TRBD1; j_gene: TRBJ1-3; len: 17; abundance: -
CDR3aa: CAISESTPTDTQYF; CDR3nt: TGTGCCATCAGTGAGTCGACTCCCACAGATACGCAGTATTTT; v_gene: TRBV10-3; d_gene: -; j_gene: TRBJ2-3; len: 14; abundance: once
CDR3aa: CASSSHGRNLEAFF; CDR3nt: TGTGCCAGCAGCTCCCACGGCAGGAACCTTGAAGCTTTCTTT; v_gene: TRBV7-9; d_gene: -; j_gene: TRBJ1-1; len: 14; abundance: -
CDR3aa: CATSRENTANYGYTF; CDR3nt: TGTGCCACCAGCAGAGAAAACACAGCAAACTATGGCTACACCTTC; v_gene: TRBV15; d_gene: -; j_gene: TRBJ1-2; len: 15; abundance: -
CDR3aa: CASSIRDTNNYGYTF; CDR3nt: TGCGCCAGCAGCATAAGGGACACAAATAACTATGGCTACACCTTC; v_gene: TRBV5-1; d_gene: -; j_gene: TRBJ1-2; len: 15; abundance: -
CDR3aa: CASSLNLAGGLTDTQYF; CDR3nt: TGTGCCAGCAGCTTGAATCTAGCGGGGGGACTCACAGATACGCAGTATTTT; v_gene: TRBV5-4; d_gene: TRBD2; j_gene: TRBJ2-3; len: 17; abundance: once
CDR3aa: CASKGQGKYQETQYF; CDR3nt: TGTGCCAGCAAGGGGCAGGGGAAGTACCAAGAGACCCAGTACTTC; v_gene: TRBV11-1; d_gene: -; j_gene: TRBJ2-5; len: 15; abundance: -
CDR3aa: CASSSKRTPSTDTQYF; CDR3nt: TGTGCCAGCTCTTCCAAGCGGACCCCGAGCACAGATACGCAGTATTTT; v_gene: TRBV18; d_gene: -; j_gene: TRBJ2-3; len: 16; abundance: -
CDR3aa: CASSSDKQPQHF; CDR3nt: TGTGCCAGCAGCTCGGACAAACAGCCCCAGCATTTT; v_gene: TRBV7-9; d_gene: -; j_gene: TRBJ1-5; len: 12; abundance: -
CDR3aa: CASSDGQGQETQYF; CDR3nt: TGTGCCAGCAGTGATGGACAGGGGCAAGAGACCCAGTACTTC; v_gene: TRBV2; d_gene: TRBD1; j_gene: TRBJ2-5; len: 14; abundance: once
CDR3aa: CASSQLAGGREQFF; CDR3nt: TGTGCCAGCAGCCAACTGGCGGGGGGGCGCGAGCAGTTCTTC; v_gene: TRBV3-1/TRBV3-2; d_gene: TRBD2; j_gene: TRBJ2-1; len: 14; abundance: -
CDR3aa: CASSLTGMNTEAFF; CDR3nt: TGCGCCAGCAGCTTGACAGGGATGAACACTGAAGCTTTCTTT; v_gene: TRBV5-1; d_gene: -; j_gene: TRBJ1-1; len: 14; abundance: -
CDR3aa: CSVERAGDYEQYF; CDR3nt: TGCAGCGTTGAGAGGGCAGGGGACTACGAGCAGTACTTC; v_gene: TRBV29-1; d_gene: -; j_gene: TRBJ2-7; len: 13; abundance: -
CDR3aa: CASSSLGQVTYFYEQYF; CDR3nt: TGTGCCAGCAGTTCCCTGGGACAGGTTACCTATTTCTACGAGCAGTACTTC; v_gene: TRBV6-2/TRBV6-3; d_gene: TRBD1; j_gene: TRBJ2-7; len: 17; abundance: -
CDR3aa: CASSRGQGHAFF; CDR3nt: TGTGCCAGCAGCCGTGGACAGGGGCACGCTTTCTTT; v_gene: TRBV6-5; d_gene: TRBD1; j_gene: TRBJ1-1; len: 12; abundance: -
CDR3aa: CASSKARAEVPDTQYF; CDR3nt: TGTGCCAGCAGCAAAGCTCGAGCGGAAGTCCCAGATACGCAGTATTTT; v_gene: TRBV21-1; d_gene: -; j_gene: TRBJ2-3; len: 16; abundance: -
CDR3aa: CASTGDSRRETQYF; CDR3nt: TGTGCCAGCACTGGGGACTCAAGAAGAGAGACCCAGTACTTC; v_gene: TRBV21-1; d_gene: -; j_gene: TRBJ2-5; len: 14; abundance: -
CDR3aa: CASSLVQGDSPLHF; CDR3nt: TGTGCCAGCAGCTTAGTACAGGGAGATTCACCCCTCCACTTT; v_gene: TRBV7-2; d_gene: -; j_gene: TRBJ1-6; len: 14; abundance: -
CDR3aa: CASSPQGTLSYEQYF; CDR3nt: TGTGCCAGCAGCCCACAGGGGACGCTCTCCTACGAGCAGTACTTC; v_gene: TRBV27; d_gene: TRBD1; j_gene: TRBJ2-7; len: 15; abundance: once
CDR3aa: CATSLVPYNEQFF; CDR3nt: TGTGCCACCAGCCTCGTCCCCTACAATGAGCAGTTCTTC; v_gene: TRBV15; d_gene: -; j_gene: TRBJ2-1; len: 13; abundance: few
CDR3aa: CASIISRPGTGVSYEQYF; CDR3nt: TGTGCCAGCATCATTTCACGCCCCGGGACAGGGGTATCCTACGAGCAGTACTTC; v_gene: TRBV27; d_gene: TRBD1; j_gene: TRBJ2-7; len: 18; abundance: -
CDR3aa: CASSNGQINSPLHF; CDR3nt: TGTGCCAGTAGTAATGGACAGATCAATTCACCCCTCCACTTT; v_gene: TRBV19; d_gene: -; j_gene: TRBJ1-6; len: 14; abundance: -
CDR3aa: CASSYSVGNEQYF; CDR3nt: TGTGCCAGCAGTTACTCGGTCGGGAACGAGCAGTACTTC; v_gene: TRBV6-2/TRBV6-3; d_gene: -; j_gene: TRBJ2-7; len: 13; abundance: -
CDR3aa: CASSSGQGAIDTQYF; CDR3nt: TGTGCCAGCTCATCGGGACAGGGGGCGATTGATACGCAGTATTTT; v_gene: TRBV18; d_gene: TRBD1; j_gene: TRBJ2-3; len: 15; abundance: -
CDR3aa: CASSPSSSGANVLTF; CDR3nt: TGTGCCAGCAGCCCCTCGAGCTCTGGGGCCAACGTCCTGACTTTC; v_gene: TRBV9; d_gene: -; j_gene: TRBJ2-6; len: 15; abundance: -
CDR3aa: CATSDPTSGSSYNEQFF; CDR3nt: TGTGCCACCAGTGACCCCACTAGCGGGAGTTCCTACAATGAGCAGTTCTTC; v_gene: TRBV24-1; d_gene: TRBD2; j_gene: TRBJ2-1; len: 17; abundance: -
CDR3aa: CASSPSSGALYEQYF; CDR3nt: TGTGCCAGCAGCCCCTCTAGCGGAGCACTATACGAGCAGTACTTC; v_gene: TRBV7-9; d_gene: TRBD2; j_gene: TRBJ2-7; len: 15; abundance: once